This passage covers 24 T cell receptor beta chains from one sample sequenced in a study of shared T cell receptors in the human thymus. Profiling relied on immunoSEQ multiplex PCR, and the TCRdb table lists in-frame clones only, not all of them. This table has approximately 660,000 clones, roughly 90% appearing once. This sample also belongs to another study, concerning human thymus T cells.

Specimen: thymocytes. These receptors were taken from a boy younger than two with a congenital heart defect.

This chain connects TRBV7-2 to TRBJ2-5; possible D gene TRBD1, 5 bases. Per germline, CDR1 SGHTA and CDR2 FQGNSA. There are 15 residues in the CDR3. The V end lost 5 bases, the J end lost 5 bases, and 18 bases lay between the germline ends. CDR3 in amino acids: CASSPGWRFFETQYF. As DNA, the CDR3 is TGTGCCAGCAGCCCAGGGTGGCGTTTTTTTGAGACCCAGTACTTC.

The rearrangement links TRBV27 to TRBJ2-2; D gene uncertain. The CDR3 contains 12 residues. The germline V gene encodes CDR1 MNHEY and CDR2 SMNVEV (reference sequence). With 6 bases removed from V and 5 bases from J, the gap between germline ends came to 7 bases. The CDR3 sequence is CASSVPTGELFF. As DNA, the CDR3 is TGTGCCAGCAGCGTCCCGACCGGGGAGCTGTTTTTT.

The chain joins TRBV5-1 to TRBJ2-3; 9 positions match TRBD2. Per germline, CDR1 SGHRS and CDR2 YFSETQ. V lost 4 bases to trimming and J lost 7 bases; unmatched junction nucleotides: 13. The CDR3 consists of 16 residues. The CDR3 is CASSPGSGSSRYTQYF. CDR3 DNA: TGCGCCAGCAGCCCCGGTAGCGGGAGCTCCCGATATACGCAGTATTTT.

V gene TRBV5-4 combines with J gene TRBJ2-4; no firm D call. The germline gives CDR1 SGHNT, CDR2 YYREEE (reference sequence). The CDR3 is 15 amino acids. Trimming removed 3 bases from V and 0 bases from J, with 10 bases in between. This CDR3 is CASSSSRLAKNIQYF. For the CDR3, the DNA is TGTGCCAGCAGCTCTTCCCGACTAGCCAAAAACATTCAGTACTTC.

The chain recombines TRBV9 with TRBJ2-1; D perhaps matches TRBD2 (7 bases). The CDR3 is made up of 18 amino acids. Germline V gives CDR1 SGDLS, CDR2 YYNGEE. The ends were cut back, 1 base at V and 2 bases at J, with 19 bases in the middle. The DNA for the CDR3 is TGTGCCAGCAGCGTACAGGGACGGAGGGGGACTACCTACAATGAGCAGTTCTTC. This sequence encodes CASSVQGRRGTTYNEQFF.

V gene TRBV13 combines with J gene TRBJ2-7, with 7 positions matching TRBD2. CDR3 length equals 22 residues. Germline-derived CDR1 and CDR2 are PRHDT and FYEKMQ (reference sequence). V gave up 5 bases and J gave up 1 base; unmatched junction bases: 29. The CDR3 nucleotides read TGTGCCAGCAGCCCGCGGCGCGAGACTAGCAATTCCAAAAAGGCGGTTTCCTACGAGCAGTACTTC. Protein: CASSPRRETSNSKKAVSYEQYF.

This chain connects TRBV5-5 to TRBJ1-1, with D perhaps TRBD1 (5 bases). Trimming cost V 0 bases and J 1 base, with 13 bases left between them. Germline V gives CDR1 SGHKS, CDR2 YYEKEE (reference sequence). This CDR3 is built from 16 residues. The CDR3 loop reads CASSLATGGGNTEAFF. Written as DNA, the CDR3 is TGTGCCAGCAGCTTGGCCACGGGGGGAGGGAACACTGAAGCTTTCTTT.

The rearrangement uses TRBV10-3 and TRBJ2-1; TRBD2 agrees at 12 bases. With 3 bases clipped from V and 7 bases from J, the junction kept 10 bases outside the gene matches. Germline CDR1 is ENHRY and CDR2 is SYGVKD. The CDR3 has 17 amino acids. CDR3 DNA sequence: TGTGCCATCAGTGAACACTCTAGCGGGAGGGCCGGGAATGAGCAGTTCTTC. Its protein is CAISEHSSGRAGNEQFF.

The gene calls are TRBV25-1 and TRBJ2-7; D is undetermined. The CDR3 consists of 13 residues. The germline V and J ends were trimmed by 7 bases and 3 bases, with 13 bases remaining between them. The germline V gene encodes CDR1 MGHDK and CDR2 SYGVNS. CDR3 coding DNA: TGTGCCAGCAAACAATCGGGTGGCTACGAGCAGTACTTC. Translated: CASKQSGGYEQYF.

The rearrangement joins TRBV2 to TRBJ1-4; 9 nucleotides line up with TRBD1. The CDR3 is 16 amino acids. V trimming: 7 bases; J trimming: 5 bases; junction bases outside the gene matches: 11. CDR1 and CDR2 (germline): SNHLY, FYNNEI. CDR3 sequence reads: CASTPARDRANEKLFF. DNA of the CDR3: TGTGCCAGCACCCCTGCCCGGGACAGGGCAAATGAAAAACTGTTTTTT. The whole variable domain, filled in from reference TRBV2 and TRBJ1-4, reads EPEVTQTPSHQVTQMGQEVILRCVPISNHLYFYWYRQILGQKVEFLVSFYNNEISEKSEIFDDQFSVERPDGSNFTLKIRSTKLEDSAMYFCASTPARDRANEKLFFGSGTQLSVL.

This rearrangement joins TRBV11-3 to TRBJ2-3, with 7 bases lining up with TRBD1. V shed 8 bases and J 5 bases; nucleotides not matched to a gene: 10. The CDR3 consists of 14 residues. CDR1 SGHNT and CDR2 YENEEA come from the germline V gene. In nucleotides, the CDR3 is TGTGCCAGCGGAAAACGGGACAGCGAAGATACGCAGTATTTT. Its translation is CASGKRDSEDTQYF.

The CDR3 nucleotides are TGCAGTGCTAGTCAGGGGGACGAGCAGTACTTC. Translation gives CSASQGDEQYF. V is TRBV20-1 and J is TRBJ2-7; 7 nucleotides align to TRBD1. The V segment lost 3 bases and the J segment 5 bases; nucleotides outside the gene matches: 1. CDR1 and CDR2 (germline): DFQATT, SNEGSKA (reference sequence). The CDR3 has 11 amino acids.

V gene TRBV27 combines with J gene TRBJ2-7; a possible D gene is TRBD2 (5 bases). V was shortened by 4 bases and J by 6 bases, with 13 bases between the two germline ends. The CDR3 contains 13 residues. Germline CDR1 MNHEY, CDR2 SMNVEV (reference sequence). The CDR3 region has the DNA TGTGCCAGCAGTTCCGGCGGGCCGGCCGAGCAGTACTTC. Translation gives CASSSGGPAEQYF.

This chain links TRBV27 with TRBJ2-1; 9 positions agree with TRBD1. J was trimmed by 8 bases and V by 5 bases; bases with no gene match: 13. Germline V gene sequence: CDR1 MNHEY, CDR2 SMNVEV (reference sequence). CDR3 length: 16 residues. The CDR3 DNA sequence: TGTGCCAGCAGTCACAACGGGACAGGGTCTTCCGATGAGCAGTTCTTC. Translation gives CASSHNGTGSSDEQFF.

The DNA for the CDR3 is TGTGCCTGGAGTGTAAGGACAGGGGAATCCTACAATGAGCAGTTCTTC. This codes for CAWSVRTGESYNEQFF. The chain recombines TRBV30 with TRBJ2-1, with 9 bases lining up with TRBD1. Unmatched junction bases numbered 4, after V lost 0 bases and J lost 1 base. Per germline, CDR1 GTSNPN and CDR2 SVGIG (reference sequence). There are 16 residues in the CDR3.

The CDR3: CASSSGFAQGLTEAFF. The CDR3, as DNA: TGTGCCAGCAGTTCCGGTTTCGCACAGGGGCTCACTGAAGCTTTCTTT. The chain couples TRBV27 to TRBJ1-1; 7 bases line up with TRBD1. This CDR3 is 16 amino acids long. V lost 4 bases, J lost 4 bases, and 12 bases stayed unmatched. Germline V gives CDR1 MNHEY, CDR2 SMNVEV (reference sequence).

This clone was recorded only once. The chain recombines TRBV29-1 with TRBJ2-1; 14 positions match TRBD2. The junction had 13 bases not matched to a gene; V was cut back by 6 bases and J by 6 bases. CDR1 and CDR2 from the germline V gene are SQVTM and ANQGSEA. This CDR3 has 17 residues. CDR3 in DNA: TGCAGCGTCCGAACGGGACTAGCGGGAGTATTTTCCAATGAGCAGTTCTTC. This gives the protein CSVRTGLAGVFSNEQFF.

The chain uses TRBV28 and TRBJ1-4; D call uncertain. This CDR3 is 15 amino acids long. V was shortened by 2 bases and J by 5 bases, with 12 bases between the two germline ends. Germline V gene lookup returns CDR1 MDHEN and CDR2 SYDVKM. CDR3 protein: CASSLNSPPNEKLFF. The CDR3 DNA follows: TGTGCCAGCAGTTTAAATAGTCCCCCGAATGAAAAACTGTTTTTT. Complete variable domain (other parts from reference TRBV28 and TRBJ1-4): DVKVTQSSRYLVKRTGEKVFLECVQDMDHENMFWYRQDPGLGLRLIYFSYDVKMKEKGDIPEGYSVSREKKERFSLILESASTNQTSMYLCASSLNSPPNEKLFFGSGTQLSVL.

The chain recombines TRBV14 with TRBJ2-1; 10 nucleotides agree with TRBD2. Germline V CDR1 and CDR2: SGHDN, FVKESK. V dropped 5 bases and J dropped 2; count of bases not matched to a gene: 15. This CDR3 is 19 amino acids long. In DNA form, the CDR3 reads TGTGCCAGCAGCACCTTCGGGATAGCGGGAGGTCATACCTACAATGAGCAGTTCTTC. The encoded protein is CASSTFGIAGGHTYNEQFF.

This sequence joins TRBV4-3 and TRBJ2-7, with D perhaps matching TRBD2 (5 bases). The V end lost 0 bases, the J end lost 2 bases, and 11 bases lay between the germline ends. CDR1 is LGHNA, CDR2 YSLEER, per germline. The CDR3 covers 15 residues. This chain's CDR3 is CASSQDWRRTYEQYF. The CDR3 region has the DNA TGCGCCAGCAGCCAAGATTGGAGGCGAACCTACGAGCAGTACTTC.

The J gene is TRBJ2-1, the V gene TRBV7-2; D ambiguous. CDR1 is SGHTA, CDR2 FQGNSA, per germline. Trimming left V 0 bases short and J 3 bases short, with 3 bases between. This CDR3 comprises 13 residues. The CDR3 loop reads CASSLALYNEQFF. As DNA, the CDR3 is TGTGCCAGCAGCTTAGCTCTCTACAATGAGCAGTTCTTC.

The chain employs TRBV5-1 and TRBJ1-2, with 7 nucleotides matching TRBD1. Germline loops: CDR1 SGHRS, CDR2 YFSETQ. V shed 0 bases and J 1 base; nucleotides not matched to a gene: 6. The CDR3 contains 16 residues. This chain's CDR3 is CASSLVGQILNYGYTF. The CDR3 nucleotides are TGCGCCAGCAGCTTGGTGGGACAGATCCTTAACTATGGCTACACCTTC.

The rearrangement joins TRBV5-1 to TRBJ2-1; TRBD2 agrees at 11 bases. From germline, CDR1 is SGHRS and CDR2 YFSETQ. J lost 5 bases, V lost 3 bases, and 4 bases had no gene match. The CDR3 is 15 amino acids. DNA of the CDR3: TGCGCCAGCAGCTCCGGGACTAGCGGAGACAATGAGCAGTTCTTC. Protein: CASSSGTSGDNEQFF.

The V call is TRBV6-1, the J call TRBJ2-3; weak D call: TRBD2 (7 bases). Looked up from germline, CDR1 is MNHNS and CDR2 is SASEGT. The CDR3 is made up of 14 amino acids. V lost 8 bases, J lost 2 bases, and 14 bases lay in between. CDR3 nucleotides: TGTGCCAGCGGGGGGGGACACCTCACAGATACGCAGTATTTT. Translating it yields CASGGGHLTDTQYF.